The 13 T cell receptor beta chains reported below all come from one sample, sequenced in a study of identical twins. One entry per CDR3 protein results from TCRdb running MiXCR on the 5' RACE reads. The profile shows a few hundred thousand distinct CDR3 sequences, around 8.3% of them singletons. These same data were also listed under a study on yellow fever vaccine responses in identical twins.

Material: CD8+ T cells sorted from blood. The receptors come from a woman in her late teens or twenties in good health.

The table lists this clonotype with a few counts. This rearrangement joins TRBV27 to TRBJ2-7, with TRBD2 identical over 12 bases. The CDR3 extends over 16 amino acids. V shed 6 bases and J 3 bases; nucleotides not matched to a gene: 9. Germline V lookup: CDR1 MNHEY, CDR2 SMNVEV (reference sequence). In nucleotides, the CDR3 is TGTGCCAGCAGCAGACTAGCGGGAGTTCCAAACTACGAGCAGTACTTC. Amino acids: CASSRLAGVPNYEQYF.

This chain uses TRBV6-1 with TRBJ2-2; 13 bases map to TRBD2. The germline CDR1 and CDR2 sequences are MNHNS and SASEGT. The CDR3 runs to 17 residues. With 7 bases clipped from V and 6 bases from J, the junction kept 11 bases outside the gene matches. Written as DNA, the CDR3 is TGTGCCAGCACTCAACTAGCGGGAGGGCCGAGGGCCGGGGAGCTGTTTTTT. Its translation is CASTQLAGGPRAGELFF.

This clonotype has at least ten counts. The gene calls are TRBV20-1 and TRBJ1-6; unclear D gene. This CDR3 region has 14 residues. The germline CDR1 and CDR2 sequences are DFQATT and SNEGSKA (reference sequence). V was shortened by 2 bases and J by 9 bases, with 14 bases between the two germline ends. CDR3 sequence reads: CSARSQREVSPLHF. Here the CDR3 DNA reads TGCAGTGCTAGATCACAACGGGAGGTTTCACCCCTCCACTTT.

This clonotype was counted a few times. This sequence joins TRBV4-1 and TRBJ2-3, with TRBD2 matching 9 bases. Germline assignment: CDR1 MGHRA and CDR2 YSYEKL. The length of the CDR3 is 16 residues. With 1 base clipped from V and 3 bases from J, the junction kept 5 bases outside the gene matches. The CDR3 sequence is CASSQVAGVGTDTQYF. For the CDR3, the DNA is TGCGCCAGCAGCCAAGTAGCGGGAGTAGGTACAGATACGCAGTATTTT.

The CDR3, as DNA: TGTGCCAGCAGCTTAACGCTAGGGGACAATGAGCAGTTCTTC. Translation: CASSLTLGDNEQFF. V and J are TRBV7-9 and TRBJ2-1; D may be TRBD1 (5 bases). The CDR3 spans 14 residues. Trimming left V 2 bases short and J 5 bases short, with 10 bases between. Germline CDR1 and CDR2: SEHNR and FQNEAQ (reference sequence).

The gene calls are TRBV4-3 and TRBJ2-7; D gene uncertain. Trimming took 1 base from V and 3 from J, leaving 13 bases between them. The CDR3 loop spans 15 amino acids. Germline V CDR1 and CDR2: LGHNA, YSLEER. The CDR3 DNA reads TGCGCCAGCAGCCAAGGGACGTCTCCTCTCTACGAGCAGTACTTC. Protein: CASSQGTSPLYEQYF.

This clonotype was counted between two and nine times. The chain combines TRBV27 with TRBJ2-2; no clear D. Per germline, CDR1 MNHEY and CDR2 SMNVEV (reference sequence). V lost 6 bases and J 3 bases, leaving 5 bases between the germline ends. This CDR3 is 12 amino acids long. The CDR3 bases are TGTGCCAGCAGCGGACACACCGGGGAGCTGTTTTTT. Its protein is CASSGHTGELFF.

This chain uses TRBV7-2 with TRBJ2-2, with 8 bases aligning to TRBD2. The CDR3 contains 16 residues. J gave up 7 bases and V 1 base, and 8 bases lay outside the gene matches. Germline V lookup: CDR1 SGHTA, CDR2 FQGNSA. This CDR3 reads CASSLVSAGVVGELFF. Written as DNA, the CDR3 is TGTGCCAGCAGCTTAGTCTCAGCGGGAGTGGTCGGGGAGCTGTTTTTT.

The J gene is TRBJ2-1, the V gene TRBV29-1; tentatively, D is TRBD1 (6 bases). The length of the CDR3 is 14 residues. The V gene's germline CDR1 is SQVTM and CDR2 ANQGSEA. The V gene lost 5 bases and the J gene lost 4 bases, with 15 bases spanning the gap. Here the CDR3 reads CSVYGGSLYNEQFF. The CDR3 DNA sequence: TGCAGCGTTTATGGGGGCTCTTTGTACAATGAGCAGTTCTTC.

The rearrangement joins TRBV27 to TRBJ2-1; D perhaps matches TRBD1 (9 bases). Germline loops: CDR1 MNHEY, CDR2 SMNVEV (reference sequence). The CDR3 spans 19 residues. Trimming removed 4 bases at V and 3 bases at J, with 25 bases between. The CDR3 DNA reads as TGTGCCAGCAGTTCCTTACAGGGGGCAGGGCTAGCGGGCTACAATGAGCAGTTCTTC. Its translation: CASSSLQGAGLAGYNEQFF.

The sample holds many counts of this clonotype. This sequence joins TRBV6-1 and TRBJ2-4, with TRBD1 matching over 8 bases. Germline V gives CDR1 MNHNS, CDR2 SASEGT. The CDR3 runs 16 residues. The V and J ends lost 7 bases and 0 bases, in that order; junction bases with no gene match: 8. The CDR3 DNA reads TGTGCCAGCACCTTAGGACAGGGACCAGCCAAAAACATTCAGTACTTC. This encodes CASTLGQGPAKNIQYF.

This clonotype was found a few times. The chain couples TRBV4-2 to TRBJ2-1; no clear D gene. V shed 1 base and J shed 5 bases, with 3 bases lying between them. In germline, CDR1 is LGHNA, CDR2 YNFKEQ. This CDR3 is built from 12 residues. The CDR3 sequence: CASSQVDNEQFF. In DNA form, the CDR3 reads TGTGCCAGCAGCCAAGTGGACAATGAGCAGTTCTTC.

The rearrangement joins TRBV11-1 to TRBJ2-1, with 14 bases lining up with TRBD2. The V gene's germline CDR1 is SGHAT and CDR2 FQDESV (reference sequence). This CDR3 is 19 amino acids long. The V and J ends lost 5 bases and 0 bases, in that order; junction bases with no gene match: 9. CDR3 in amino acids: CASSTRLAGGGSSYNEQFF. CDR3 DNA: TGTGCCAGCAGCACAAGACTAGCGGGAGGGGGTAGCTCCTACAATGAGCAGTTCTTC.